This T cell receptor beta chain was identified during a study of OX40 agonist ivuxolimab in advanced cancers. Study overall: It was permissible to have had prior anti-PD-1, anti-PD-L1 or anti-CTLA-4 therapy, and around 41% had some. Partial responses were seen in three patients, one with hepatocellular carcinoma and two with cutaneous melanoma.

Looked up from germline, CDR1 is SGHRS and CDR2 is YFSETQ. The germline V and J ends were trimmed by 0 bases and 5 bases, with 15 bases remaining between them. The CDR3 spans 16 residues. About this clone: The antigen remains undetermined.

Some clones are missing from TCRdb's copy, which holds only in-frame ones; the method was immunoSEQ multiplex PCR. The data hold some 99,000 clones, with approximately 90% observed a single time. General study findings and limits: Fewer expanded clones were found on average in CD4+ than in CD8+ T cells. Which antigen the expanded peripheral T cells recognized is unknown.

This material consisted of CD4+ or CD8+ T cells sorted from blood, taken in a trial of the OX40 agonist ivuxolimab. The sequence came from an adult with an advanced solid tumor such as melanoma, head and neck, liver or kidney cancer. The chain carries TRBV5-1 and TRBJ2-1; TRBD1 or TRBD2 may be the D gene (5 bases each). The CDR3 loop reads CASSLGGTGTNNEQFF. Here the CDR3 DNA reads TGCGCCAGCAGCTTGGGGGGAACGGGGACGAACAATGAGCAGTTCTTC.